What follows are 30 T cell receptor beta chains derived from one specimen sequenced in a study of shared clonotypes between healthy human individuals. Naivety among CD8 cells was defined by CD45RO negativity and positive CCR7 selection, thereby excluding terminally differentiated effector memory CD45RA+ cells. TCRdb's copy holds only in-frame clones and misses some; the assay was immunoSEQ multiplex PCR. The sample has 1.5 million to 2.5 million clones, roughly 94% seen once; the top ten hold under 1.5%. The material sequenced was naive CD8+ T cells sorted from blood. The receptor source for this set is a man aged 18 to 29 in good health.

The J gene is TRBJ1-1, the V gene TRBV7-9; unclear D gene. Germline V CDR1 and CDR2: SEHNR, FQNEAQ (reference sequence). Trimming removed 3 bases at V and 0 bases at J, with 11 bases between. The CDR3 contains 15 residues. CDR3 nucleotides: TGTGCCAGCAGCTTTGGGGAGTGGGTGAACACTGAAGCTTTCTTT. This sequence encodes CASSFGEWVNTEAFF.

The chain is built from TRBV6-5 and TRBJ2-7; D unclear. CDR3 length: 13 amino acids. Germline V gene data show CDR1 as MNHEY and CDR2 as SVGAGI. Trimming removed 5 bases at V and 1 base at J, with 9 bases between. CDR3 amino acids: CASSGYRSYEQYF. The CDR3 DNA reads TGTGCCAGCAGTGGCTACAGATCCTACGAGCAGTACTTC.

This clone was observed a single time. The rearrangement links TRBV9 to TRBJ1-1, with TRBD1 matching over 10 bases. Looked up from germline, CDR1 is SGDLS and CDR2 is YYNGEE. This CDR3 has 16 residues. Losses at the gene ends were 0 bases for V and 4 bases for J; bases not matched to a gene: 6. The CDR3 nucleotides are TGTGCCAGCAGCGTAGGGGGACAGGGGATTACCACTGAAGCTTTCTTT. As protein: CASSVGGQGITTEAFF.

This chain uses TRBV7-9 with TRBJ2-7; 8 nucleotides match TRBD2. The CDR3 extends over 19 amino acids. CDR1 and CDR2 (germline): SEHNR, FQNEAQ (reference sequence). With 0 bases clipped from V and 0 bases from J, the junction kept 13 bases outside the gene matches. The CDR3 nucleotides are TGTGCCAGCAGCTTAGCGGCTGAATGGGCGGGAGGCCCCTCCTACGAGCAGTACTTC. Its translation: CASSLAAEWAGGPSYEQYF.

The chain joins TRBV27 to TRBJ2-1; D might be TRBD1 (5 bases). The CDR3 is 13 amino acids. Germline CDR1 reads MNHEY; CDR2 reads SMNVEV (reference sequence). V dropped 3 bases and J dropped 5 bases, with 8 bases sitting between them. CDR3 loop: CASSFPGHNEQFF. CDR3 bases: TGTGCCAGCAGTTTCCCAGGGCACAATGAGCAGTTCTTC.

The chain is built from TRBV29-1 and TRBJ1-2; D may be TRBD1 (6 bases). This CDR3 is 12 amino acids long. V shed 7 bases and J shed 2 bases, with 11 bases lying between them. Per germline, CDR1 SQVTM and CDR2 ANQGSEA. The CDR3 loop reads CSARQENYGYTF. CDR3 nucleotide sequence: TGCAGCGCCAGACAGGAGAACTATGGCTACACCTTC.

The CDR3 nucleotides read TGTGCCAGCAGCTTTAGGCCTGACAATGAGCAGTTCTTC. Its translation is CASSFRPDNEQFF. The V and J genes are TRBV7-3 and TRBJ2-1; no clear D. Per the germline V gene, CDR1 is SGHTA and CDR2 is FQGTGA. Trimming shortened V by 3 bases and J by 5 bases, and 8 bases separated the two germline ends. The CDR3 is 13 amino acids.

The count of this clone is one. The same CDR3 can be traced to other DNA sequences in this sample. The V and J genes are TRBV7-9 and TRBJ1-1; TRBD1 agrees at 9 bases. J lost 0 bases, V lost 3 bases, and 2 bases had no gene match. The CDR3 totals 15 residues. Germline CDR1 reads SEHNR; CDR2 reads FQNEAQ (reference sequence). CDR3 nucleotides: TGTGCCAGCAGCTTGGGACAGGGAGTGAACACTGAAGCTTTCTTT. Its protein product is CASSLGQGVNTEAFF.

The chain combines TRBV7-2 with TRBJ2-7; 10 bases map to TRBD2. This CDR3 is built from 17 residues. Germline loops: CDR1 SGHTA, CDR2 FQGNSA. V gave up 2 bases and J gave up 3 bases; unmatched junction bases: 10. CDR3 nucleotides: TGTGCCAGCAGCTTATACGTGGGGGGACTAGCGAGCTACGAGCAGTACTTC. This translates into CASSLYVGGLASYEQYF. The full variable domain, in which reference TRBV7-2 and TRBJ2-7 provide the parts outside the CDR3, is GAGVSQSPSNKVTEKGKDVELRCDPISGHTALYWYRQSLGQGLEFLIYFQGNSAPDKSGLPSDRFSAERTGGSVSTLTIQRTQQEDSAVYLCASSLYVGGLASYEQYFGPGTRLTVT.

The chain carries TRBV2 and TRBJ2-7; possibly TRBD1 for D (6 bases). Germline lookup yields CDR1 SNHLY and CDR2 FYNNEI. V lost 6 bases and J lost 4, with 16 bases in between. CDR3 length: 14 residues. CDR3 region: CASRRDKIKYEQYF. The CDR3 DNA reads as TGTGCCAGCAGAAGGGACAAGATTAAGTACGAGCAGTACTTC.

The chain employs TRBV25-1 and TRBJ2-1; perhaps TRBD1 as D (6 bases). V was clipped by 8 bases and J by 0 bases, with 17 bases between them. Per germline, CDR1 MGHDK and CDR2 SYGVNS. This CDR3 is 16 amino acids long. CDR3 amino acids: CASPYPQGSSYNEQFF. CDR3 bases: TGTGCCAGCCCATACCCACAGGGAAGCTCCTACAATGAGCAGTTCTTC.

As to this clone: At the DNA level, this CDR3 is encoded by other sequences in the same sample as well. The V gene is TRBV30, the J gene TRBJ2-7; D possibly corresponds to TRBD2 (6 bases). CDR3 length: 11 amino acids. The germline gives CDR1 GTSNPN, CDR2 SVGIG (reference sequence). V was clipped by 3 bases and J by 5 bases, with 8 bases between them. The CDR3 bases are TGTGCCTGGAGCCCGGGGGACGAGCAGTACTTC. This encodes CAWSPGDEQYF. The variable domain in full, with the rest retrieved from reference TRBV30 and TRBJ2-7, is SQTIHQWPATLVQPVGSPLSLECTVEGTSNPNLYWYRQAAGRGLQLLFYSVGIGQISSEVPQNLSASRPQDRQFILSSKKLLLSDSGFYLCAWSPGDEQYFGPGTRLTVT.

The chain is built from TRBV2 and TRBJ1-3; D remains unclear. Deletions cut 4 bases from V and 6 bases from J, with 13 bases between. CDR3 length: 14 amino acids. The germline CDR1 and CDR2 sequences are SNHLY and FYNNEI. For the CDR3, the DNA is TGTGCCAGCAGTGGACACGTAGTCGCAAACACCATATATTTT. The encoded protein is CASSGHVVANTIYF. Based on the CDR3 plus reference TRBV2 and TRBJ1-3, the full variable domain is EPEVTQTPSHQVTQMGQEVILRCVPISNHLYFYWYRQILGQKVEFLVSFYNNEISEKSEIFDDQFSVERPDGSNFTLKIRSTKLEDSAMYFCASSGHVVANTIYFGEGSWLTVV.

The chain couples TRBV6-5 to TRBJ1-4, with a tentative D call TRBD1 (6 bases). The CDR3 contains 14 residues. V was pared by 2 bases and J by 3 bases, with 7 bases between. Germline assignment: CDR1 MNHEY and CDR2 SVGAGI. DNA of the CDR3: TGTGCCAGCAGTTACAGACAGGCTAATGAAAAACTGTTTTTT. This sequence encodes CASSYRQANEKLFF.

This chain connects TRBV7-2 to TRBJ1-1, with D uncertain. V lost 4 bases and J lost 1, with 10 bases in between. Germline CDR1 and CDR2: SGHTA and FQGNSA. The CDR3 runs to 14 residues. CDR3: CASSYRTPNTEAFF. The CDR3 coding sequence is TGTGCCAGCAGCTATAGGACTCCGAACACTGAAGCTTTCTTT.

This sequence joins TRBV7-8 and TRBJ1-2; a weak D match, TRBD1 (5 bases). This CDR3 is built from 14 residues. Trimming cost V 1 base and J 3 bases, with 9 bases left between them. Germline CDR1 and CDR2: SGHVS and FQNEAQ. CDR3 nucleotide sequence: TGTGCCAGCAGCTTAGAAAGGGGTGACTATGGCTACACCTTC. Amino acids: CASSLERGDYGYTF.

In this sample, this clone turned up many times. Different DNA sequences within this sample yield the same CDR3. J is TRBJ2-5 and V is TRBV7-9; D unresolved. V lost 1 base to trimming and J lost 5 bases, with 8 bases between them. The CDR3 covers 13 residues. Germline V lookup: CDR1 SEHNR, CDR2 FQNEAQ (reference sequence). The CDR3 sequence is CASSLEGLETQYF. In DNA form, the CDR3 reads TGTGCCAGCAGCTTAGAAGGTCTGGAGACCCAGTACTTC.

Comments on this clone: This sample also contains other DNA sequences that code for the same CDR3. This chain links TRBV11-2 with TRBJ2-7, with D maybe TRBD2 (5 bases). V was cut by 1 base and J by 3 bases, with 10 bases left in between. Germline-derived CDR1 and CDR2 are SGHAT and FQNNGV. This CDR3 has 14 amino acids. CDR3 residues: CASSLGTGLYEQYF. The CDR3 DNA sequence: TGTGCCAGCAGCTTAGGGACTGGACTCTACGAGCAGTACTTC.

The V gene is TRBV12-5, the J gene TRBJ2-7; 7 bases map to TRBD1. The CDR3 has 17 residues. Per germline, CDR1 LGHNT and CDR2 FRNRAP. The V segment lost 0 bases and the J segment 2 bases; nucleotides outside the gene matches: 10. Here the CDR3 reads CASGLVHRDSEAYEQYF. The CDR3 DNA follows: TGTGCTAGTGGTTTGGTACACCGGGACAGTGAAGCCTACGAGCAGTACTTC.

V and J are TRBV6-5 and TRBJ2-1; D remains unclear. Germline V CDR1 and CDR2: MNHEY, SVGAGI. This CDR3 comprises 14 residues. Trimming shortened V by 6 bases and J by 0 bases, and 9 bases separated the two germline ends. CDR3 DNA: TGTGCCAGCAGCTACCAGAGCTCCTACAATGAGCAGTTCTTC. The encoded protein is CASSYQSSYNEQFF.

V usage is TRBV5-6 and J usage is TRBJ2-7; a weak D match, TRBD1 (6 bases). The CDR3 covers 14 residues. Germline-derived CDR1 and CDR2 are SGHDT and YYEEEE. Between the trimmed V and J ends, which lost 2 bases and 9 bases, there was a span of 18 bases. CDR3 loop: CASSFRDNSGWQYF. CDR3 sequence (DNA): TGTGCCAGCAGCTTCCGGGACAACTCTGGGTGGCAGTACTTC.

This clone has only one observation. The same CDR3 can be traced to other DNA sequences in this sample. This rearrangement joins TRBV27 to TRBJ2-3; 10 nucleotides agree with TRBD2. Germline V lookup: CDR1 MNHEY, CDR2 SMNVEV (reference sequence). The ends lost 2 bases at V and 2 bases at J; junction bases unmatched: 1. This CDR3 is built from 15 residues. The CDR3 spells CASSLLAGVTDTQYF. The CDR3 region has the DNA TGTGCCAGCAGTTTACTAGCGGGGGTCACAGATACGCAGTATTTT.

With regard to this clone: At one boundary the junction diverges from the germline segment, which might be a read error. In the same sample, other DNA sequences code for this CDR3. The V gene is TRBV7-9, the J gene TRBJ2-5; 8 bases are a match to TRBD1. Looked up from germline, CDR1 is SEHNR and CDR2 is FQNEAQ (reference sequence). CDR3 size: 14 residues. The CDR3: CASSLGQGQETQYF. CDR3 nucleotide sequence: TGTGCCAGCAGTTTAGGACAGGGTCAAGAGACCCAGTACTTC.

The gene calls are TRBV14 and TRBJ2-7, with 10 bases fitting TRBD1. Germline V gene sequence: CDR1 SGHDN, CDR2 FVKESK. The V and J ends lost 4 bases and 2 bases, in that order; junction bases with no gene match: 8. CDR3 length: 16 amino acids. The CDR3 bases are TGTGCCAGCAGCCCCCACATCGGGACAGGGGCCTACGAGCAGTACTTC. It encodes CASSPHIGTGAYEQYF.

This sequence joins TRBV5-4 and TRBJ1-3, with D possibly being TRBD1 (5 bases). The V end was cut by 0 bases, the J end by 0 bases, with 10 bases between. CDR3 size: 16 residues. The V gene's germline CDR1 is SGHNT and CDR2 YYREEE (reference sequence). CDR3 bases: TGTGCCAGCAGCTTGGATGGGGCGCTCTCTGGAAACACCATATATTTT. Its translation: CASSLDGALSGNTIYF. Full variable domain (rest looked up from reference TRBV5-4 and TRBJ1-3): ETGVTQSPTHLIKTRGQQVTLRCSSQSGHNTVSWYQQALGQGPQFIFQYYREEENGRGNFPPRFSGLQFPNYSSELNVNALELDDSALYLCASSLDGALSGNTIYFGEGSWLTVV.

This chain connects TRBV9 to TRBJ2-7; D unclear. Per the germline V gene, CDR1 is SGDLS and CDR2 is YYNGEE. V was pared by 0 bases and J by 1 base, with 11 bases between. The CDR3 runs 15 residues. The CDR3 loop is CASSVGQEGSYEQYF. In DNA, the CDR3 is TGTGCCAGCAGCGTAGGTCAGGAAGGATCCTACGAGCAGTACTTC. Combining the CDR3 with reference TRBV9 and TRBJ2-7 gives the whole variable domain DSGVTQTPKHLITATGQRVTLRCSPRSGDLSVYWYQQSLDQGLQFLIQYYNGEERAKGNILERFSAQQFPDLHSELNLSSLELGDSALYFCASSVGQEGSYEQYFGPGTRLTVT.

V and J are TRBV13 and TRBJ2-3; D call uncertain. This CDR3 contains 13 residues. Between the trimmed V and J ends, which lost 5 bases and 4 bases, there was a span of 10 bases. Germline V gene lookup returns CDR1 PRHDT and CDR2 FYEKMQ (reference sequence). CDR3 in DNA: TGTGCCAGCAGCCGAGGTGTCCCAGATACGCAGTATTTT. This encodes CASSRGVPDTQYF. Filled out from reference TRBV13 and TRBJ2-3, the complete variable domain reads AAGVIQSPRHLIKEKRETATLKCYPIPRHDTVYWYQQGPGQDPQFLISFYEKMQSDKGSIPDRFSAQQFSDYHSELNMSSLELGDSALYFCASSRGVPDTQYFGPGTRLTVL.

CDR3 loop: CASSGLIAVPSTDTQYF. The CDR3 DNA follows: TGTGCCAGCAGCGGATTAATAGCGGTACCTAGCACAGATACGCAGTATTTT. This chain links TRBV7-2 with TRBJ2-3, with D maybe TRBD2 (6 bases). CDR1 is SGHTA, CDR2 FQGNSA, per germline. The germline V and J ends were trimmed by 5 bases and 0 bases, with 18 bases remaining between them. There are 17 residues in the CDR3.

This clone was observed a single time. The rearrangement uses TRBV28 and TRBJ2-1; D may be TRBD1 or TRBD2 (6 bases each). Looked up from germline, CDR1 is MDHEN and CDR2 is SYDVKM. CDR3 length: 15 residues. V was pared by 3 bases and J by 3 bases, with 12 bases between. The CDR3 reads CASSFMGGGYNEQFF. DNA of the CDR3: TGTGCCAGCAGTTTTATGGGGGGCGGCTACAATGAGCAGTTCTTC.

The chain carries TRBV10-1 and TRBJ1-5; perhaps TRBD1 as D (6 bases). Germline-derived CDR1 and CDR2 are WNHNN and SYGVQD (reference sequence). The CDR3 runs to 12 residues. V gave up 8 bases and J gave up 7 bases, with 12 bases separating them. CDR3 protein: CASDRNGQPQHF. In DNA, the CDR3 is TGCGCCAGCGACAGGAACGGCCAGCCCCAGCATTTT.